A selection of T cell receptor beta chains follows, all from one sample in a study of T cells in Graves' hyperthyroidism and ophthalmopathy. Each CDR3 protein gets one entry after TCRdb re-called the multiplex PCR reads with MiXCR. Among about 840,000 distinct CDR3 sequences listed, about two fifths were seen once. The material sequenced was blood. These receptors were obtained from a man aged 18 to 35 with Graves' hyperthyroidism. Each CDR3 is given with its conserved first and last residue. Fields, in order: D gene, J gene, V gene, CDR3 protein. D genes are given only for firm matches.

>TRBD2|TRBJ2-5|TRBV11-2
CASSDLFAGLAGEETQYF
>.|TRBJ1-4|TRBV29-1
CSVGGSGGRAKLFF
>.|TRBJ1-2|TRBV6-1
CARDGAGYTF
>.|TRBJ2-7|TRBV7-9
CASSSLPGRGEQYF
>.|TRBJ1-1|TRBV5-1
CASSWDDSGNTEAFF
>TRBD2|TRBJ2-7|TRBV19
CASSIAPGLHSYEQYF
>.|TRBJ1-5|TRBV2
CATQDGSNQPQHF
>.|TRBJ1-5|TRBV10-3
CASRDSGSNQPQHF
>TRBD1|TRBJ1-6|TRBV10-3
CAFSGTGGSNSPLHF
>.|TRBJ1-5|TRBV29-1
CSVDWANNQPQHF
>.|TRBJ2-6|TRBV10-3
CAISESPGDDVLTF
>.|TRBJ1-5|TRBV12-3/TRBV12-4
CASSTRGLADQPQHF
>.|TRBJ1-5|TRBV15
CATSRDRGAQPQHF
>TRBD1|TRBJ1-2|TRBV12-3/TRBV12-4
CASSLAETGAAYYGYTF
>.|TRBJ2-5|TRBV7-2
CASSQEVLSGETQYF
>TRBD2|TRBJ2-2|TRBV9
CASSVATSGRPYTGELFF
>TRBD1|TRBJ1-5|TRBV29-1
CSLQGASNQPQHF
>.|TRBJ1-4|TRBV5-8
CASDFGQGGRKLFF
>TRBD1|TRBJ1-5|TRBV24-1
CATSDRRGPPQHF
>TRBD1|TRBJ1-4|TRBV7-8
CASSPLGTGNEKLFF
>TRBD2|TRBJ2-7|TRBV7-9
CASSPGASGFYEQYF
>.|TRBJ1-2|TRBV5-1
CASSLDGTYYGYTF
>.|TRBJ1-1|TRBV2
CASSLNGRAEAFF
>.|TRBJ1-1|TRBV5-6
CASTPQTVNTEAFF
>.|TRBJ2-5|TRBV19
CASSVTGRSRETQYF